The 30 T cell receptor beta chains given below trace back to one sample, sequenced in a study of molecular identifiers for immune sequencing clone quantification (dated by TCRdb to the late 2010s). The receptor library was made with PCR. The data were produced on a NextSeq 500. The raw public data were reprocessed by TCRdb itself: fastp quality trimming at Q25, MiXCR clonotype calling, in-frame beta chains only. Each CDR3 protein gets just one entry, which takes the most common genes and DNA from the rows behind it. For this sample there are 97,000 or so distinct CDR3 sequences; 30% to 35% appear just once. The top ten clonotypes cover 9% to 10% of the sample. What was sequenced was naive CD8+ T cells from blood, with Jurkat cell RNA spiked in. This specimen's cell subset or site label, interpreted: FACS-sorted CD8+CD4-CCR7+CD45RA+ naive T cells. The source is a human donor in good health. Some libraries in this study had Jurkat cell RNA spiked in.

The table lists this clonotype with many counts. The chain recombines TRBV5-6 with TRBJ1-5; no clear D. Germline CDR1 and CDR2: SGHDT and YYEEEE. The CDR3 covers 13 residues. V dropped 2 bases and J dropped 6 bases, with 9 bases sitting between them. This CDR3 is CASSFAGSQPQHF. The CDR3 DNA follows: TGTGCCAGCAGCTTTGCCGGGTCTCAGCCCCAGCATTTT.

The rearrangement uses TRBV6-2 or TRBV6-3 and TRBJ1-6, with D hard to call. CDR3 length: 18 amino acids. V was clipped by 0 bases and J by 3 bases, with 15 bases between them. The germline gives CDR1 MNHEY, CDR2 SVGEGT. DNA of the CDR3: TGTGCCAGCAGTTACTCGTCTGCAAGGAGCTTCTATAATTCACCCCTCCACTTT. Its protein is CASSYSSARSFYNSPLHF.

In the case of this clonotype: The CDR3 carries no conserved terminal phenylalanine or tryptophan, so it likely arises from a read error. The V call is TRBV6-5, the J call TRBJ2-1; perhaps TRBD2 as D (6 bases). Trimming cost V 6 bases and J 1 base, with 13 bases left between them. The CDR3 contains 15 residues. Germline V gives CDR1 MNHEY, CDR2 SVGAGI. In DNA, the CDR3 is TGTGCCAGCAGACGCACGCGGGGTTCCTACAATGAGCAGTTCTTA. It specifies CASRRTRGSYNEQFL.

The chain has TRBV7-9 and TRBJ2-1; the match to TRBD2 covers 12 bases. V was pared by 5 bases and J by 7 bases, with 9 bases of the junction left unmatched. This CDR3 is built from 16 residues. Germline lookup yields CDR1 SEHNR and CDR2 FQNEAQ (reference sequence). The CDR3 spells CASSPPTSGSWNEQFF. The CDR3 nucleotides read TGTGCCAGCAGCCCACCGACTAGCGGGAGTTGGAATGAGCAGTTCTTC.

Remarks on this clonotype: This may come from a read error, since a much larger clone is one base off. The chain joins TRBV7-9 to TRBJ1-4, with D uncertain. The CDR3 contains 17 residues. Germline V gene data show CDR1 as SEHNR and CDR2 as FQNEAQ (reference sequence). CDR3 in DNA: TGTGCCAGCAGCTTAATAGACCCGGGTCTTGGAGGTGAAATACTGTTTTTT. Protein sequence: CASSLIDPGLGGEILFF.

This chain uses TRBV4-3 with TRBJ2-1; 7 bases are a match to TRBD1. CDR1 and CDR2 (germline): LGHNA, YSLEER. The CDR3 covers 15 residues. V gave up 4 bases and J gave up 9 bases; unmatched junction bases: 12. CDR3 region: CASSPFPTRQGEQFF. The CDR3 bases are TGCGCCAGCAGCCCGTTTCCTACTAGACAGGGTGAGCAGTTCTTC.

In this sample, this clonotype turned up a few times. This chain joins TRBV2 and TRBJ2-3, with TRBD2 matching 10 bases. The junction had 16 bases not matched to a gene; V was cut back by 11 bases and J by 2 bases. Germline V gene data show CDR1 as SNHLY and CDR2 as FYNNEI. The CDR3 extends over 17 amino acids. CDR3 in DNA: TGTGCCGGCGGAGGTTATTGGACTAGCGGCTCCACAGATACGCAGTATTTT. It yields the protein CAGGGYWTSGSTDTQYF.

This clonotype was counted only a few times. The chain links TRBV12-3 or TRBV12-4 to TRBJ2-5, with 8 bases lining up with TRBD2. This CDR3 is built from 13 residues. V shed 5 bases, J shed 3 bases, and the junction held 2 bases outside the gene matches. CDR3 region: CASSQAGEETQYF. CDR3 sequence (DNA): TGTGCCAGCAGTCAAGCGGGGGAAGAGACCCAGTACTTC.

The J gene is TRBJ2-7, the V gene TRBV28; possibly TRBD1 for D (6 bases). The CDR3 has 16 residues. V dropped 3 bases and J dropped 5 bases, with 20 bases sitting between them. Germline V lookup: CDR1 MDHEN, CDR2 SYDVKM. CDR3 in amino acids: CASSFPGTLILHEQYF. The CDR3 DNA sequence: TGTGCCAGCAGTTTTCCCGGGACATTAATTCTTCACGAGCAGTACTTC.

This clonotype appeared a few times. V usage is TRBV28 and J usage is TRBJ1-1; D may be TRBD1 (6 bases). CDR3 size: 13 residues. Germline lookup yields CDR1 MDHEN and CDR2 SYDVKM. Trimming removed 5 bases at V and 5 bases at J, with 12 bases between. Written as DNA, the CDR3 is TGTGCCAGCAGTCCCACAGGGAGAACTGAAGCTTTCTTT. Translating it yields CASSPTGRTEAFF.

This clonotype was detected a few times. The gene calls are TRBV11-2 and TRBJ2-1, with a weak D call TRBD2 (6 bases). Germline values: CDR1 SGHAT, CDR2 FQNNGV. Trimming cost V 5 bases and J 0 bases, with 8 bases left between them. The CDR3 sequence is 14 residues long. Here the CDR3 DNA reads TGTGCCAGCAGCGCCGGGAGCTCCTACAATGAGCAGTTCTTC. It translates to CASSAGSSYNEQFF.

This clonotype occurred a few times. The rearrangement links TRBV5-4 to TRBJ2-7; 7 nucleotides align to TRBD1. V gave up 0 bases and J gave up 5 bases; unmatched junction bases: 2. Germline CDR1 SGHNT, CDR2 YYREEE (reference sequence). The CDR3 is made up of 13 amino acids. CDR3 loop: CASSLAGGNEQYF. The DNA for the CDR3 is TGTGCCAGCAGCTTGGCAGGGGGAAACGAGCAGTACTTC. The complete variable domain, with remaining parts taken from reference TRBV5-4 and TRBJ2-7, reads ETGVTQSPTHLIKTRGQQVTLRCSSQSGHNTVSWYQQALGQGPQFIFQYYREEENGRGNFPPRFSGLQFPNYSSELNVNALELDDSALYLCASSLAGGNEQYFGPGTRLTVT.

The rearrangement uses TRBV6-5 and TRBJ1-2; TRBD1 matches 7 bases. V shed 0 bases, J shed 7 bases, and the junction held 5 bases outside the gene matches. This CDR3 comprises 14 residues. Germline V gene sequence: CDR1 MNHEY, CDR2 SVGAGI. In DNA, the CDR3 is TGTGCCAGCAGTTACTCTGAGGGGGCACTTGGCTACACCTTC. The encoded protein is CASSYSEGALGYTF.

This clonotype has more than one count but fewer than ten. The chain has TRBV19 and TRBJ2-3; the D is unclear. Germline-derived CDR1 and CDR2 are LNHDA and SQIVND (reference sequence). CDR3 size: 17 residues. Trimming left V 3 bases short and J 1 base short, with 17 bases between. CDR3 nucleotides: TGTGCCAGTAGTATCGTAGGCGGTTACGCGGGCACAGATACGCAGTATTTT. As protein: CASSIVGGYAGTDTQYF.

V gene TRBV6-2 or TRBV6-3 combines with J gene TRBJ1-1; TRBD1 agrees at 10 bases. The CDR3 totals 15 residues. J gave up 4 bases and V 7 bases, and 9 bases lay outside the gene matches. The V gene's germline CDR1 is MNHEY and CDR2 SVGEGT. The CDR3 DNA is TGTGCCAGCACCTCACCGACAGGGGGCTTCACTGAAGCTTTCTTT. It codes for CASTSPTGGFTEAFF.

On this clonotype: This could be a read error, since a much larger clone is one nucleotide away. The chain's CDR3 is CGTSDLFRRSTDTQYF. CDR3 coding DNA: TGTGGCACCAGTGATTTGTTCAGGAGAAGCACAGATACGCAGTATTTT. This chain joins TRBV24-1 and TRBJ2-3; D is ambiguous. This CDR3 has 16 amino acids. Germline CDR1 KGHDR, CDR2 SFDVKD.

This clonotype showed up just a few times. The chain couples TRBV2 to TRBJ2-2; the match to TRBD2 covers 14 bases. J lost 3 bases, V lost 5 bases, and 8 bases had no gene match. The CDR3 length is 18 residues. Germline CDR1 reads SNHLY; CDR2 reads FYNNEI. The chain's CDR3 is CASSKRLAGGQDTGELFF. Written as DNA, the CDR3 is TGTGCCAGCAGTAAGCGACTAGCGGGAGGGCAGGACACCGGGGAGCTGTTTTTT.

The chain carries TRBV6-6 and TRBJ2-7, with 7 nucleotides matching TRBD1. V dropped 6 bases and J dropped 2; count of bases not matched to a gene: 7. The germline V gene encodes CDR1 MNHNY and CDR2 SVGAGI (reference sequence). This CDR3 has 14 residues. CDR3 amino acids: CASRTRDSAYEQYF. The CDR3 DNA is TGTGCCAGCAGAACCCGGGACAGCGCCTACGAGCAGTACTTC.

CDR3 sequence reads: CASSQGGDTSYEQYF. The CDR3 nucleotides are TGCGCCAGCAGCCAGGGAGGAGACACCTCCTACGAGCAGTACTTC. The chain couples TRBV4-1 to TRBJ2-7, with D tentatively TRBD2 (6 bases). Germline lookup yields CDR1 MGHRA and CDR2 YSYEKL. The CDR3 sequence is 15 residues long. V lost 3 bases and J lost 0, with 12 bases in between.

This clonotype was seen only a few times. The genes are TRBV9 and TRBJ2-7, with a possible D match to TRBD1 (6 bases). V was shortened by 6 bases and J by 1 base, with 17 bases between the two germline ends. This CDR3 comprises 15 residues. CDR1 is SGDLS and CDR2 is YYNGEE in the germline V gene. CDR3 residues: CASTLETTGSYEQYF. The CDR3 DNA is TGTGCCAGCACCCTAGAAACGACAGGATCCTACGAGCAGTACTTC. Variable domain in full (rest from reference TRBV9 and TRBJ2-7): DSGVTQTPKHLITATGQRVTLRCSPRSGDLSVYWYQQSLDQGLQFLIQYYNGEERAKGNILERFSAQQFPDLHSELNLSSLELGDSALYFCASTLETTGSYEQYFGPGTRLTVT.

This clonotype has a handful of counts. This chain connects TRBV4-3 to TRBJ2-1; 9 bases line up with TRBD2. Germline V CDR1 and CDR2: LGHNA, YSLEER. The CDR3 has 17 residues. V shed 0 bases, J shed 4 bases, and the junction held 7 bases outside the gene matches. The CDR3 sequence: CASSQEYAGGLYNEQFF. Written as DNA, the CDR3 is TGCGCCAGCAGCCAAGAGTACGCGGGGGGGCTTTACAATGAGCAGTTCTTC.

This clonotype was observed many times. V and J are TRBV10-2 and TRBJ2-3; a weak D match, TRBD1 (6 bases). The germline V and J ends were trimmed by 6 bases and 5 bases, with 12 bases remaining between them. This CDR3 region has 13 residues. Germline V lookup: CDR1 WSHSY, CDR2 SAAADI. CDR3 region: CASRTGSGDTQYF. DNA for the CDR3: TGCGCCAGCAGAACAGGGAGTGGAGATACGCAGTATTTT.

V and J are TRBV6-5 and TRBJ1-5, with unresolved D. This CDR3 spans 14 amino acids. The germline V gene has CDR1 MNHEY and CDR2 SVGAGI. Trimming left V 7 bases short and J 0 bases short, with 10 bases between. CDR3 amino acids: CASKATSSNQPQHF. The CDR3 nucleotides are TGTGCCAGCAAAGCAACCAGTAGCAATCAGCCCCAGCATTTT.

About this clonotype: It may be a read error: a sequence one base away is much more abundant. The chain recombines TRBV7-8 with TRBJ2-5; possibly TRBD2 for D (5 bases). The germline V gene encodes CDR1 SGHVS and CDR2 FQNEAQ. The CDR3 is 15 residues long. CDR3 sequence (DNA): TGTGCCAGCAGCTCCATCCTAGCTCCGCAAGAGCCCCAGTACTTC. Residues: CASSSILAPQEPQYF.

This clonotype was seen only a few times. V usage is TRBV12-3 or TRBV12-4 and J usage is TRBJ1-5; 8 positions match TRBD1. The CDR3 loop spans 14 amino acids. After removal of 6 bases from V and 5 bases from J, the junction contained 6 bases not matched to a gene. The CDR3 protein is CASSEDRDHQPQHF. As DNA, the CDR3 is TGTGCCAGCAGCGAGGACAGGGACCATCAGCCCCAGCATTTT.

Notes on this clonotype: This may arise from a read error, as a much more abundant clone is one base away. This sequence joins TRBV20-1 and TRBJ2-7; TRBD1 matches at 7 bases. In germline, CDR1 is DFQATT, CDR2 SNEGSKA (reference sequence). This CDR3 is 15 amino acids long. The CDR3 spells CRARDQGGRGYEQYF. In DNA, the CDR3 is TGCCGTGCTAGAGATCAGGGTGGCAGGGGGTACGAGCAGTACTTC.

The chain recombines TRBV29-1 with TRBJ2-1, with TRBD2 matching 7 bases. Per the germline V gene, CDR1 is SQVTM and CDR2 is ANQGSEA. V shed 3 bases, J shed 3 bases, and the junction held 5 bases outside the gene matches. The CDR3 runs to 14 residues. CDR3 amino acids: CSVESGLRYNEQFF. CDR3 DNA sequence: TGCAGCGTTGAGTCGGGACTACGCTACAATGAGCAGTTCTTC.

The gene calls are TRBV12-3 or TRBV12-4 and TRBJ2-1; 10 positions match TRBD2. CDR3 length: 16 residues. V shed 4 bases and J 6 bases; nucleotides not matched to a gene: 9. CDR3 sequence reads: CASSSILPSGSNEQFF. CDR3 bases: TGTGCCAGCAGTTCCATCCTGCCTAGCGGGAGCAATGAGCAGTTCTTC.

This clonotype was seen once. One base away lies a much larger clone, so this may be a sequencing read error. This chain uses TRBV13 with TRBJ1-5, with D unresolved. The CDR3 sequence is 12 residues long. Germline CDR1 reads PRHDT; CDR2 reads FYEKMQ (reference sequence). The chain's CDR3 is CASSLNNQPLHF. The CDR3 DNA follows: TGTGCCAGCAGCTTAAACAATCAGCCCCTGCATTTT. Full variable domain (remainder filled in from reference TRBV13 and TRBJ1-5): AAGVIQSPRHLIKEKRETATLKCYPIPRHDTVYWYQQGPGQDPQFLISFYEKMQSDKGSIPDRFSAQQFSDYHSELNMSSLELGDSALYFCASSLNNQPLHFGDGTRLSIL.

This clonotype was seen many times. The gene calls are TRBV7-9 and TRBJ1-5; D gene ambiguous. The V gene lost 4 bases and the J gene lost 5 bases, with 6 bases spanning the gap. This CDR3 region has 12 residues. Germline V gene data show CDR1 as SEHNR and CDR2 as FQNEAQ (reference sequence). CDR3 loop: CASSYEDQPQHF. In nucleotides, the CDR3 is TGTGCCAGCAGCTACGAAGATCAGCCCCAGCATTTT.